Each of the 3 T cell receptor beta chains below was sequenced from the same sample in a study of PD-1 blockade in classical Hodgkin lymphoma. Time point specified: cycle 4 day 1 (C4D1), after more than five weeks of nivolumab. Patients all relapsed after autologous stem cell transplantation, and there was variation in brentuximab vedotin exposure. Data came from immunoSEQ multiplex PCR; TCRdb stores just in-frame clones and leaves some out. The profile shows about 7,000 clones, about 74% of them singletons. The input for sequencing was peripheral blood mononuclear cells (PBMCs), taken before the fourth cycle of nivolumab. The receptors come from a human donor with classical Hodgkin lymphoma.

The gene calls are TRBV10-1 and TRBJ2-5; a weak D match, TRBD1 (6 bases). The germline V and J ends were trimmed by 6 bases and 7 bases, with 9 bases remaining between them. The CDR3 has 11 amino acids. Germline V gene lookup returns CDR1 WNHNN and CDR2 SYGVQD (reference sequence). The CDR3: CASSRGGTQYF. DNA of the CDR3: TGCGCCAGCAGCAGGGGTGGGACCCAGTACTTC.

In this sample, this clone is large. The V call is TRBV6-6, the J call TRBJ2-7; TRBD2 might be the D (6 bases). The germline gives CDR1 MNHNY, CDR2 SVGAGI (reference sequence). The CDR3 is 13 residues long. Deletions cut 7 bases from V and 2 bases from J, with 12 bases between. CDR3 residues: CASTLGGTYEQYF. The CDR3 DNA is TGTGCCAGCACCCTCGGAGGGACCTACGAGCAGTACTTC.

This clone is labeled as medium-sized. The V gene is TRBV5-1, the J gene TRBJ2-5, with D possibly being TRBD2 (5 bases). The CDR3 runs to 13 residues. The ends were cut back, 0 bases at V and 5 bases at J, with 8 bases in the middle. CDR1 SGHRS and CDR2 YFSETQ come from the germline V gene. CDR3 in amino acids: CASSLEGVETQYF. The CDR3 nucleotides read TGCGCCAGCAGCTTGGAGGGAGTGGAGACCCAGTACTTC.